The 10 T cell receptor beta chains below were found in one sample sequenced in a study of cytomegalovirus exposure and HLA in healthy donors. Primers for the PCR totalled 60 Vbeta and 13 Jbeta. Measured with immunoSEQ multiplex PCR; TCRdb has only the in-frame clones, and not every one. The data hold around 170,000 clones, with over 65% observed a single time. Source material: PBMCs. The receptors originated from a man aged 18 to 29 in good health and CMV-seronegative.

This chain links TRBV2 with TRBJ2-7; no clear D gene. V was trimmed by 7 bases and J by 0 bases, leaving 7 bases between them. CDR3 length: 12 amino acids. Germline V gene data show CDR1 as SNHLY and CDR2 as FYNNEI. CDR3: CASKQSSYEQYF. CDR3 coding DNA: TGTGCCAGCAAACAGTCCTCCTACGAGCAGTACTTC.

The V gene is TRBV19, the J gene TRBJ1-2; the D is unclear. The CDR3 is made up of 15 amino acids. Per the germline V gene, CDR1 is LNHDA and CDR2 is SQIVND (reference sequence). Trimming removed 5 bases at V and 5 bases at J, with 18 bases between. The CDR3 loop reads CASSDRRGTGYGYTF. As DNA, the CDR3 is TGTGCCAGTAGTGACCGGCGGGGTACGGGGTATGGCTACACCTTC.

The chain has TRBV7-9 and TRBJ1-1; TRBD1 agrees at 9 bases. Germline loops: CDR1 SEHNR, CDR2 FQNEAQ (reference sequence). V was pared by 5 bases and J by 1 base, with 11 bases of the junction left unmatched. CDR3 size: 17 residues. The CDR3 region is CASSGWGQGVGNTEAFF. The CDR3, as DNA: TGTGCCAGCAGCGGGTGGGGACAGGGTGTGGGGAACACTGAAGCTTTCTTT.

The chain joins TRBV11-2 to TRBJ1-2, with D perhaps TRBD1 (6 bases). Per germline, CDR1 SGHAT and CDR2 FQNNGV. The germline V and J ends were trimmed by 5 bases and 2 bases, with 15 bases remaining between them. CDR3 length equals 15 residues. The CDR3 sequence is CASSVNRAPNYGYTF. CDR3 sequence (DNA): TGTGCCAGCAGCGTCAACAGGGCCCCCAACTATGGCTACACCTTC.

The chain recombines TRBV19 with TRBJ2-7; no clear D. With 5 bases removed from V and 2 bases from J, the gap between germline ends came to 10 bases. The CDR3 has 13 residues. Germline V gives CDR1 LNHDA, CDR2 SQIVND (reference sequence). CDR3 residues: CASSPGSAYEQYF. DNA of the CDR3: TGTGCCAGTAGTCCAGGATCGGCCTACGAGCAGTACTTC.

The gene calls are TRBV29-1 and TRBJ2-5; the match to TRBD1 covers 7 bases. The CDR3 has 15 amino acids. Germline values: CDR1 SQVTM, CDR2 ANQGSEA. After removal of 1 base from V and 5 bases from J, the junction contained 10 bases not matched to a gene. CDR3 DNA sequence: TGCAGCGTTGAAGGGCAGAGGGGGCGAAGGGAGACCCAGTACTTC. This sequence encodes CSVEGQRGRRETQYF. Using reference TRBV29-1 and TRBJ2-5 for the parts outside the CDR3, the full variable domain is SAVISQKPSRDICQRGTSLTIQCQVDSQVTMMFWYRQQPGQSLTLIATANQGSEATYESGFVIDKFPISRPNLTFSTLTVSNMSPEDSSIYLCSVEGQRGRRETQYFGPGTRLLVL.

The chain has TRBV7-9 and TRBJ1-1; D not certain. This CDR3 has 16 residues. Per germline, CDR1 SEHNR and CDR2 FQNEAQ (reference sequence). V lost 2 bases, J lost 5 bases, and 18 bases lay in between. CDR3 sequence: CASSLPRRVTGTEAFF. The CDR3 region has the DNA TGTGCCAGCAGCTTACCCAGGAGGGTTACGGGGACTGAAGCTTTCTTT.

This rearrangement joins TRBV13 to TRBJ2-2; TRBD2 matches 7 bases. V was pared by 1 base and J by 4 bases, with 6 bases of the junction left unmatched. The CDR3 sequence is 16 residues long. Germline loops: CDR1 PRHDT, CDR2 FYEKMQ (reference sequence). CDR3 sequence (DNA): TGTGCCAGCAGCTTAGCCCTAGCGGCGGGCACCGGGGAGCTGTTTTTT. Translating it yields CASSLALAAGTGELFF.

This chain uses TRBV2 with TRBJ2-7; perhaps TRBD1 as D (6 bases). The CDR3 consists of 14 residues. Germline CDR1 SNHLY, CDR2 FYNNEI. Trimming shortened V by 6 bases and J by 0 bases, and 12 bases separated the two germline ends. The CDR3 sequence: CASRQTGSSYEQYF. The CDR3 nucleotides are TGTGCCAGCAGACAGACAGGTAGCTCCTACGAGCAGTACTTC.

CDR3 protein: CASSQGTSGRDEQYF. DNA for the CDR3: TGCGCCAGCAGCCAAGGGACTAGCGGGAGGGACGAGCAGTACTTC. This chain joins TRBV4-1 and TRBJ2-5, with TRBD2 matching 15 bases. The DNA end is a closer match to TRBJ2-7, so the J assignment may be wrong. Germline V CDR1 and CDR2: MGHRA, YSYEKL. CDR3 size: 15 residues.